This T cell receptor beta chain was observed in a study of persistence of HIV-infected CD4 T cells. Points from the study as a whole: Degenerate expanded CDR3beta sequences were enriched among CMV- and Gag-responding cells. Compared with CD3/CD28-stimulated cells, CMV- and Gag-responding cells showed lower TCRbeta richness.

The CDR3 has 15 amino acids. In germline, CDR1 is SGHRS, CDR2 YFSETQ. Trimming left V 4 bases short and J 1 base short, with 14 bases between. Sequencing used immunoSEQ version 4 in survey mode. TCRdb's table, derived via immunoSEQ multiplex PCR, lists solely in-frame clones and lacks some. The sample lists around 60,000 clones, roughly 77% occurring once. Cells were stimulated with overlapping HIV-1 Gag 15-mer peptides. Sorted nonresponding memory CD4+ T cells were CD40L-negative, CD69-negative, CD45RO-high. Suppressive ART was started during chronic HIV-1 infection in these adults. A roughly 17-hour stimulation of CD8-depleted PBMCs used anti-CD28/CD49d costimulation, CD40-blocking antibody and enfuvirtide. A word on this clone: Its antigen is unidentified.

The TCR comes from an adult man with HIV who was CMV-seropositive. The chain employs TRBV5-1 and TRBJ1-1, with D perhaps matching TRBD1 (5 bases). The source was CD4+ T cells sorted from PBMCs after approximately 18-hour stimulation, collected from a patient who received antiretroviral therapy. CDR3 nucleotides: TGCGCCAGCAGCCGGTCCCGGGGCGGGAACACTGAAGCTTTCTTT. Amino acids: CASSRSRGGNTEAFF.